This TCR beta chain stems from a study of post-analysis software for immune sequencing data. Study in general: Disease trajectories encompassed relapsing-remitting, secondary progressive and progressive-relapsing multiple sclerosis. Study-wide findings and caveats: Roughly 5 TRBV segments, TRBV5-6, TRBV5-1 and TRBV20-1 among them, were found more frequent in patients than controls. When compared against controls, multiple sclerosis patients showed significantly lower normalized Chao1 diversity. Under the F measure, samples that were prepared in one batch clustered strongly together.

Included in the TCR beta cDNA libraries were unique molecular identifiers. Out of 1 to 10 million T cells, a few hundred thousand cDNA molecules were generated. TCRdb re-called the PCR reads through MiXCR, storing one row per CDR3 protein. Of hundreds of thousands of distinct CDR3 sequences in the sample, around 60% are singletons; the top ten hold roughly 10%. The CDR3 covers 16 residues. Germline values: CDR1 MNHEY, CDR2 SVGEGT. V lost 2 bases to trimming and J lost 3 bases; unmatched junction nucleotides: 9. For this clonotype: What it binds is not known.

The chain couples TRBV6-2 or TRBV6-3 to TRBJ2-7; 8 positions agree with TRBD2. This clonotype was obtained from a girl aged 2-10 years with multiple sclerosis. Sequences were obtained from blood. CDR3 nucleotides: TGTGCCAGCAGTTACCCAGCGGGGGCCAACCACTACGAGCAGTACTTC. This encodes CASSYPAGANHYEQYF.